This T cell receptor (beta chain) stems from a study of brain metastases from non-small cell lung cancer. Trimming shortened V by 0 bases and J by 6 bases, and 9 bases separated the two germline ends. Germline lookup yields CDR1 LGHNA and CDR2 YSLEER. This CDR3 region has 13 residues. Produced via immunoSEQ multiplex PCR; TCRdb's table is partial and in-frame only. Seen here are 2,000 to 3,000 clones, 80% to 90% observed once, and the top ten hold roughly 4%. In this sample, this clone turned up once. The source material was primary lung tumor tissue. V gene TRBV4-3 combines with J gene TRBJ2-7; D gene ambiguous. The clonotype originates from a donor aged 40 or older with non-small cell lung cancer. The CDR3 bases are TGCGCCAGCAGCCAAGAATACCTAGGCGAGCAGTACTTC. Its translation: CASSQEYLGEQYF.